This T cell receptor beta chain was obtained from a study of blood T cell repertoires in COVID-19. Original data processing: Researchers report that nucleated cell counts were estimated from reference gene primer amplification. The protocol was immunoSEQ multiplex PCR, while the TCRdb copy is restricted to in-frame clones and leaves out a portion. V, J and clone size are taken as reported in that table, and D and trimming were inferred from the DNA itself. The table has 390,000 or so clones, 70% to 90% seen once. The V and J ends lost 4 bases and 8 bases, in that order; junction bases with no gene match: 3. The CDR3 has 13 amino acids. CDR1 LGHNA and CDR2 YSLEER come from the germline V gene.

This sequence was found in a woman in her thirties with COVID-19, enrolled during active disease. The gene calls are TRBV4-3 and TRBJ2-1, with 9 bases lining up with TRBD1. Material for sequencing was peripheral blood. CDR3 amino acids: CASSPTGGDEQFF. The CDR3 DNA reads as TGCGCCAGCAGCCCAACAGGGGGCGATGAGCAGTTCTTC.